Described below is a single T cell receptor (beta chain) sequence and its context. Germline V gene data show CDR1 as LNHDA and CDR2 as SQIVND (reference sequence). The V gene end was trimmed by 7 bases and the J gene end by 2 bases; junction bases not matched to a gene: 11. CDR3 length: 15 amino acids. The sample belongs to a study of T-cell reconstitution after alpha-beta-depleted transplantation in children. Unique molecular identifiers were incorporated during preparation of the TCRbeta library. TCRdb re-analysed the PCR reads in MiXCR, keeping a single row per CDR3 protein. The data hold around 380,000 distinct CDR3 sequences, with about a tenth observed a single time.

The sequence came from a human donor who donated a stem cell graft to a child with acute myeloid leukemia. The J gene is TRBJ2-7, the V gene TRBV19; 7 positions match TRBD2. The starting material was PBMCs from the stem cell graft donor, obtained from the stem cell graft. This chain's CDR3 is CASMEGGAGTYEQYF. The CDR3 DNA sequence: TGTGCCAGTATGGAGGGAGGGGCAGGGACCTACGAGCAGTACTTC.